These 23 T cell receptor beta chains were all obtained from the same sample, sequenced in a study of monozygotic twins with inflammatory bowel disease. TCRdb reworked the 5' RACE reads into one entry per CDR3 protein, no DNA. This sample's table reports approximately 300,000 distinct CDR3 sequences. Material for sequencing was blood. These TCRs come from a human donor with ulcerative colitis or Crohn's disease, or a healthy co-twin of an affected twin (not recorded which).

This rearrangement joins TRBV11-1 to TRBJ2-2; TCRdb outputs TRBD2, but without DNA this stays unchecked. The CDR3 runs 18 residues. The germline CDR1 and CDR2 sequences are SGHAT and FQDESV (reference sequence). The CDR3 sequence is CASSLRGKLAGDTGELFF. The full variable domain, its missing parts supplied by reference TRBV11-1 and TRBJ2-2, is EAEVAQSPRYKITEKSQAVAFWCDPISGHATLYWYRQILGQGPELLVQFQDESVVDDSQLPKDRFSAERLKGVDSTLKIQPAELGDSAMYLCASSLRGKLAGDTGELFFGEGSRLTVL.

The V call is TRBV12-3 or TRBV12-4, the J call TRBJ2-7; with no DNA, the TCRdb D assignment of TRBD2 cannot be verified. The CDR3 spans 15 residues. CDR3 protein: CASSLGLAGTYEQYF.

CDR3 sequence reads: CATSRSTVQETQYF. The chain joins TRBV15 to TRBJ2-5. Germline CDR1 and CDR2: LNHNV and YYDKDF (reference sequence). This CDR3 is built from 14 residues.

The rearrangement links TRBV24-1 to TRBJ2-1. CDR1 and CDR2 from the germline V gene are KGHDR and SFDVKD. This CDR3 spans 12 amino acids. The CDR3 sequence is CATSDRYNEQFF.

This chain joins TRBV20-1 and TRBJ1-4. The CDR3 consists of 12 residues. Germline CDR1 and CDR2: DFQATT and SNEGSKA (reference sequence). CDR3 region: CSASNRNEKLFF.

This rearrangement joins TRBV12-3 or TRBV12-4 to TRBJ2-3. The CDR3 spans 12 residues. This CDR3 reads CASRSTTDTQYF.

The chain has TRBV7-3 and TRBJ2-5. CDR3 length equals 14 residues. Germline values: CDR1 SGHTA, CDR2 FQGTGA. CDR3 protein: CASSDAQPQETQYF.

The chain uses TRBV10-3 and TRBJ2-7; TCRdb's D call of TRBD1 is untestable without DNA. Germline V CDR1 and CDR2: ENHRY, SYGVKD. The CDR3 has 14 amino acids. CDR3 region: CAIKWTVSSYEQYF.

The CDR3 loop is CASLQLRQGTEQYF. The J gene is TRBJ2-7, the V gene TRBV21-1; TCRdb's assignment of TRBD1 cannot be checked, as there is no DNA. TRBV21-1 is a documented pseudogene. The CDR3 is 14 amino acids.

This chain connects TRBV5-6 to TRBJ2-7; TCRdb picks TRBD1, but there is no DNA to check that call. Germline values: CDR1 SGHDT, CDR2 YYEEEE. The CDR3 consists of 13 residues. The chain's CDR3 is CASRGQDLGEQYF.

The chain links TRBV5-1 to TRBJ1-1; with no DNA, the TCRdb D assignment of TRBD1 cannot be verified. The length of the CDR3 is 14 residues. Germline V gives CDR1 SGHRS, CDR2 YFSETQ. CDR3 sequence: CASSSAFGATEAFF.

V usage is TRBV5-1 and J usage is TRBJ1-1; TCRdb's D call, TRBD1, is unchecked because there is no DNA. This CDR3 spans 15 amino acids. Germline V gives CDR1 SGHRS, CDR2 YFSETQ. The CDR3 sequence is CASSSRDRGSTEAFF.

The chain is built from TRBV7-3 and TRBJ2-1; TCRdb's D gene call, TRBD2, goes unchecked for lack of DNA. CDR3 length: 17 residues. CDR1 is SGHTA and CDR2 is FQGTGA in the germline V gene. CDR3: CASSLSGLAGGDNEQFF.

This sequence joins TRBV20-1 and TRBJ2-2. Germline V gene sequence: CDR1 DFQATT, CDR2 SNEGSKA (reference sequence). This CDR3 spans 14 amino acids. CDR3: CSARGGTDAGELFF.

The CDR3: CASSQDLGVEKLFF. The rearrangement uses TRBV3-1 and TRBJ1-4. The germline CDR1 and CDR2 sequences are LGHDT and YNNKEL (reference sequence). This CDR3 region has 14 residues.

CDR3 amino acids: CASSLHDKRAEAFF. This rearrangement joins TRBV7-9 to TRBJ1-1. Germline V gives CDR1 SEHNR, CDR2 FQNEAQ (reference sequence). The CDR3 loop spans 14 amino acids.

The chain joins TRBV28 to TRBJ1-6; TCRdb gives TRBD1 as the D gene, but with no DNA this cannot be confirmed. CDR3 length equals 18 residues. Germline-derived CDR1 and CDR2 are MDHEN and SYDVKM. The chain's CDR3 is CASKGLTGTSSYNSPLHF.

The genes are TRBV7-9 and TRBJ1-2; there is no DNA to check the TCRdb D call of TRBD1. The CDR3 spans 12 residues. The germline gives CDR1 SEHNR, CDR2 FQNEAQ (reference sequence). This chain's CDR3 is CASSPTGDGYTF.

J is TRBJ2-2 and V is TRBV18; TCRdb proposes TRBD1, but this gene call is untestable without DNA. This CDR3 spans 17 amino acids. Germline CDR1 KGHSH, CDR2 LQKENI. The CDR3 is CASSPIDIGRTTGELFF.

V and J are TRBV4-3 and TRBJ2-2. The CDR3 runs 16 residues. Germline V gives CDR1 LGHNA, CDR2 YSLEER. The CDR3 sequence is CASSQGVSANTGELFF.

The chain joins TRBV27 to TRBJ1-2; TCRdb picks TRBD1, but there is no DNA to check that call. Germline V lookup: CDR1 MNHEY, CDR2 SMNVEV (reference sequence). This CDR3 has 14 residues. The CDR3 loop is CASSLRGGRTGYTF.

V is TRBV7-2 and J is TRBJ1-2; TCRdb names TRBD1, which stays unverified in the absence of DNA. This CDR3 has 13 amino acids. Germline V gives CDR1 SGHTA, CDR2 FQGNSA. This chain's CDR3 is CASSLDAGDGYTF. The variable domain in full, completed from reference TRBV7-2 and TRBJ1-2, reads GAGVSQSPSNKVTEKGKDVELRCDPISGHTALYWYRQSLGQGLEFLIYFQGNSAPDKSGLPSDRFSAERTGGSVSTLTIQRTQQEDSAVYLCASSLDAGDGYTFGSGTRLTVV.

The V gene is TRBV28, the J gene TRBJ2-1; as DNA is missing, the TRBD1 call by TCRdb cannot be tested. The germline CDR1 and CDR2 sequences are MDHEN and SYDVKM. The CDR3 is 14 amino acids. The CDR3 sequence: CASSRYDRGNEQFF.